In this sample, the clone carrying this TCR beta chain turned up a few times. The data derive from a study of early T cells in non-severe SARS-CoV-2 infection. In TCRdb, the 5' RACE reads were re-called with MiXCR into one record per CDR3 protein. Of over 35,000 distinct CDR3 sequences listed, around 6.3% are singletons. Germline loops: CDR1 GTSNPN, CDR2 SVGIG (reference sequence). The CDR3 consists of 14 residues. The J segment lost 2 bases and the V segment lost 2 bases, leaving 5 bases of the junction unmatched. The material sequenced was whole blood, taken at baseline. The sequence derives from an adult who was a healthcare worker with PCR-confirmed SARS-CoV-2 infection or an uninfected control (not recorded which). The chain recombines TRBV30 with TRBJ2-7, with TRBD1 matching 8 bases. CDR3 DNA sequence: TGTGCCTGGAGTTACGGGACAGGAGCCTACGAGCAGTACTTC. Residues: CAWSYGTGAYEQYF.